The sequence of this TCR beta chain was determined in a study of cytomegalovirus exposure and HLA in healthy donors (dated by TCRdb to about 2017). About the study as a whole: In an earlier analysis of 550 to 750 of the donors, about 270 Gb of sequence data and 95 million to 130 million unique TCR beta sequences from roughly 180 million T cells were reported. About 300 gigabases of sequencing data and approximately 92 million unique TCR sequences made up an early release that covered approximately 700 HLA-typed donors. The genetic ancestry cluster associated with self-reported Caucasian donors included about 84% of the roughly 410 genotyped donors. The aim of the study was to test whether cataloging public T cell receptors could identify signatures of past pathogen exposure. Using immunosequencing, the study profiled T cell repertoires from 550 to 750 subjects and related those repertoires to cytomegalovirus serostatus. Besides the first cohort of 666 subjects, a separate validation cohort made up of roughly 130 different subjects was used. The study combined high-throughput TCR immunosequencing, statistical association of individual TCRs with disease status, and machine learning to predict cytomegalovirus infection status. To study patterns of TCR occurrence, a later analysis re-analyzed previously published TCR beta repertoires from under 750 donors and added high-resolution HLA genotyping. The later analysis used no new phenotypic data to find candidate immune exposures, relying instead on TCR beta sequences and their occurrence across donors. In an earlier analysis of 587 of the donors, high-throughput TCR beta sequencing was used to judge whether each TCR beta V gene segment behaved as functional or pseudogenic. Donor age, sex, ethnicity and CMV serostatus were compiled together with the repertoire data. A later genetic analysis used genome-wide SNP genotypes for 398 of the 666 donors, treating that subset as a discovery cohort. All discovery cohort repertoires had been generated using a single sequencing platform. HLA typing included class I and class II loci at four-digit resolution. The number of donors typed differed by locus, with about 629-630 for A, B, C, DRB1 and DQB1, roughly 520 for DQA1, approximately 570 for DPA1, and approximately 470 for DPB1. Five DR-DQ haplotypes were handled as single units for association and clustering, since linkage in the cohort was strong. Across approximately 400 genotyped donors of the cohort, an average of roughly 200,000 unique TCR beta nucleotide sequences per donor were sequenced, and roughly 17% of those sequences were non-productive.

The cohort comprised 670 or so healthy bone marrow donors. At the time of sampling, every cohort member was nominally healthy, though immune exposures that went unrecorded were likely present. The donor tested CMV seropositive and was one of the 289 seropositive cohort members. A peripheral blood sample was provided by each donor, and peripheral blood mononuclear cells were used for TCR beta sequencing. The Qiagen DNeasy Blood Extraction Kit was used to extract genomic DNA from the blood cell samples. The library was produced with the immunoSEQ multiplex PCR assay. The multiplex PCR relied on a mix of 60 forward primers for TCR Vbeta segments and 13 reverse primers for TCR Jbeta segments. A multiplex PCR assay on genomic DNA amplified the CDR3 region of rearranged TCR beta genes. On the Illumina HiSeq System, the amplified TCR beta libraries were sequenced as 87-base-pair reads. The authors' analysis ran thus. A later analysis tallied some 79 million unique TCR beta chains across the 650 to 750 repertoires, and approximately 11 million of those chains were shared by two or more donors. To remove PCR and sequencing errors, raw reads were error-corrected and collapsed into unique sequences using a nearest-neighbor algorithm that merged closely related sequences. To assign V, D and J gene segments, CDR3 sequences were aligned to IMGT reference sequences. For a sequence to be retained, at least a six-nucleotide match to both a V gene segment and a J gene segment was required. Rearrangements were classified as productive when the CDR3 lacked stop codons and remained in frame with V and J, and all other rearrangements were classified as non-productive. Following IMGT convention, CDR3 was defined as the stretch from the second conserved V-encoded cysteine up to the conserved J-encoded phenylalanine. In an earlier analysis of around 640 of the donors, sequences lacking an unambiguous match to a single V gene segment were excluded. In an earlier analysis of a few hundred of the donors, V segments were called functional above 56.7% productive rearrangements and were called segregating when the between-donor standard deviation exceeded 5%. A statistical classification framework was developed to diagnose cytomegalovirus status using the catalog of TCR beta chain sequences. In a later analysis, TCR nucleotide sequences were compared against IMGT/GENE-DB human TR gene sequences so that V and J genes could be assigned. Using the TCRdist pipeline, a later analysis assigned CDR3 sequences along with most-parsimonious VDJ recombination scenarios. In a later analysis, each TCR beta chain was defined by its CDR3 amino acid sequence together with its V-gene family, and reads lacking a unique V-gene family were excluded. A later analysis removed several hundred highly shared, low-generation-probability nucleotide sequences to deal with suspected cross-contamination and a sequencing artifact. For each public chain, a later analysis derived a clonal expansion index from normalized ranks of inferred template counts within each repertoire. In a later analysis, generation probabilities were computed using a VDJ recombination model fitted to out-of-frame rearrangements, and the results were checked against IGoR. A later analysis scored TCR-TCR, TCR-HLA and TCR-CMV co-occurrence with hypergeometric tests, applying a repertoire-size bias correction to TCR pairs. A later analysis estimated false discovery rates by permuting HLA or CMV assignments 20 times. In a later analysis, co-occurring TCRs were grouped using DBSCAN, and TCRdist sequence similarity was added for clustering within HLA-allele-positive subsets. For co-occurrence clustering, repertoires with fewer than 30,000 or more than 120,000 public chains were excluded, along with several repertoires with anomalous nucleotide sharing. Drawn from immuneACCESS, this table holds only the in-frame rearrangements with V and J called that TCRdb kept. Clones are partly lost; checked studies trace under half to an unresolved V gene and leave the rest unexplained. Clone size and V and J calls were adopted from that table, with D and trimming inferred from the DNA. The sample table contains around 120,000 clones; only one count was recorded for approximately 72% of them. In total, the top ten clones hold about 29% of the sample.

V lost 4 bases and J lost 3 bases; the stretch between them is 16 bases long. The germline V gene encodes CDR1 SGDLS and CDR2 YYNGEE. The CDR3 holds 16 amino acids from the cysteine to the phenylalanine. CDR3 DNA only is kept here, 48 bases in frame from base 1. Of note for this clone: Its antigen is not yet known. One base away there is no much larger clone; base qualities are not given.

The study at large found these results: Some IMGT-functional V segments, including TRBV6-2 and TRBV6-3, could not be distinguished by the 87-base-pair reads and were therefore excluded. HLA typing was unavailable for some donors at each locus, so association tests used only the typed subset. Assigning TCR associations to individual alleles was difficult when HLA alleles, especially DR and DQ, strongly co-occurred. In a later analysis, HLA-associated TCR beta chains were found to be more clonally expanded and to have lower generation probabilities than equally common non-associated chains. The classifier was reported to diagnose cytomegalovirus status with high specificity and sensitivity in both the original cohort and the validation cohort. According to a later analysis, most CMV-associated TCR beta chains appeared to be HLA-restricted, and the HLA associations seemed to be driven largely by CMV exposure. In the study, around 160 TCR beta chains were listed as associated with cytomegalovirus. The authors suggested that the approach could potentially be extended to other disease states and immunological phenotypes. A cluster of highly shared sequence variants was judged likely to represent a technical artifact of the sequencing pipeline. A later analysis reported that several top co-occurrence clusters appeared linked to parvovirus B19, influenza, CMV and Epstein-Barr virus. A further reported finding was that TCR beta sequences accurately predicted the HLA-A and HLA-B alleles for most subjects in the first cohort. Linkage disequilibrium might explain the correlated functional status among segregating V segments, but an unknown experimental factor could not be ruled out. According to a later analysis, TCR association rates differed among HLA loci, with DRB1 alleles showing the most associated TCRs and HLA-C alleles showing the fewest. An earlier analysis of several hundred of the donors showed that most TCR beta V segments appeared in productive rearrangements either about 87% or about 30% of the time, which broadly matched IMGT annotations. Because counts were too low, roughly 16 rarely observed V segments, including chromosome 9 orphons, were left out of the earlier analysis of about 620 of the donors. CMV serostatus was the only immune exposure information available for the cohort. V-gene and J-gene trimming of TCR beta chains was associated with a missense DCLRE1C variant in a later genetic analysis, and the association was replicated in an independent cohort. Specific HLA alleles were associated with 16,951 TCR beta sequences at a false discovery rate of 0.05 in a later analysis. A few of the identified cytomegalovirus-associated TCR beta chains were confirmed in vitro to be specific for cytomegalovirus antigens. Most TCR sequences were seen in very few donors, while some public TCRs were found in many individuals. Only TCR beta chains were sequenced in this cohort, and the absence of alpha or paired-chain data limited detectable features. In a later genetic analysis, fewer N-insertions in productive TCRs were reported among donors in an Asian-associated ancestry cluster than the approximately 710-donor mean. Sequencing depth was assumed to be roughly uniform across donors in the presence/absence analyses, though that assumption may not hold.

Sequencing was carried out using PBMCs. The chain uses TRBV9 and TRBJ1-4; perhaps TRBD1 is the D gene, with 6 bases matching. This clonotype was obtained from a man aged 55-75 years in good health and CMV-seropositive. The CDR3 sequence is CASSLSTGLANEKLFF. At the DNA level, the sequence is TGTGCCAGCAGCCTTTCAACAGGGCTCGCTAATGAAAAACTGTTTTTT.